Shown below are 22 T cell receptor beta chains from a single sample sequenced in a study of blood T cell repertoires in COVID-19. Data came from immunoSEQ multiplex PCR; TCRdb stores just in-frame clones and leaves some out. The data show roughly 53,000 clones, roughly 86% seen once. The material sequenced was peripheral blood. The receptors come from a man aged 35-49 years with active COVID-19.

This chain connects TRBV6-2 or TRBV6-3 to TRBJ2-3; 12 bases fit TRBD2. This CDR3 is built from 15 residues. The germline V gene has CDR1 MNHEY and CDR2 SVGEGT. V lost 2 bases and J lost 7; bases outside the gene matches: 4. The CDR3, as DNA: TGTGCCAGCAGTTACGCCGGGACTAGCGGGTATACGCAGTATTTT. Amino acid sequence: CASSYAGTSGYTQYF.

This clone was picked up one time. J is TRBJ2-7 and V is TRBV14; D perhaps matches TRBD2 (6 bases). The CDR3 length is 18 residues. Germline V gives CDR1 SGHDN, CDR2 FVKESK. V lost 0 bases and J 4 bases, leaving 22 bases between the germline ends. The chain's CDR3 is CASSQEIGGDLPGYEQYF. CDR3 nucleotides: TGTGCCAGCAGCCAAGAAATAGGAGGGGACTTGCCCGGATACGAGCAGTACTTC.

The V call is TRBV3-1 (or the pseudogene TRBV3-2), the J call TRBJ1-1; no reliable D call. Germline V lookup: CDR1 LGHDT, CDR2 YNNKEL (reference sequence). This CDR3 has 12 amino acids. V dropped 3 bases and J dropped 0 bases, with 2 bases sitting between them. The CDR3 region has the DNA TGTGCCAGCAGCCACATGAACACTGAAGCTTTCTTT. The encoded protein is CASSHMNTEAFF.

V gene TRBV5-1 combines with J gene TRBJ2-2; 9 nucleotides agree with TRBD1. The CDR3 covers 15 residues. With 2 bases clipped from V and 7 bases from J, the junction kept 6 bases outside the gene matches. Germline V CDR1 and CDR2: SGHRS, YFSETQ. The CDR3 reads CASSFGQGRVGELFF. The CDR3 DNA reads TGCGCCAGCAGCTTTGGACAGGGGCGCGTCGGGGAGCTGTTTTTT.

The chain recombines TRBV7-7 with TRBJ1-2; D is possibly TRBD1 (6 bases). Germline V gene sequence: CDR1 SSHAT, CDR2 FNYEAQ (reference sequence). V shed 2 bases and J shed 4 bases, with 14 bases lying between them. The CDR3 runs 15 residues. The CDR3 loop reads CASSLSVADSYGYTF. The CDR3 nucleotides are TGTGCCAGCAGCTTATCCGTGGCGGACAGCTATGGCTACACCTTC.

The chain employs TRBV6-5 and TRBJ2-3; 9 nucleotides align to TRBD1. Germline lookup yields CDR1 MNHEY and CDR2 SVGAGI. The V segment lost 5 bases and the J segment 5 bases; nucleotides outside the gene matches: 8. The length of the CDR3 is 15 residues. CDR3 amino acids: CASSPYRGPGDTQYF. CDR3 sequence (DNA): TGTGCCAGCAGTCCCTACAGGGGGCCCGGAGATACGCAGTATTTT.

In nucleotides, the CDR3 is TGTGCCAGCAGTTACTCCCGACTAGCGGGAGAGACCCAGTACTTC. This translates into CASSYSRLAGETQYF. The chain joins TRBV6-5 to TRBJ2-5; 10 bases are a match to TRBD2. This CDR3 comprises 15 residues. CDR1 is MNHEY, CDR2 SVGAGI, per germline. With 0 bases clipped from V and 4 bases from J, the junction kept 2 bases outside the gene matches.

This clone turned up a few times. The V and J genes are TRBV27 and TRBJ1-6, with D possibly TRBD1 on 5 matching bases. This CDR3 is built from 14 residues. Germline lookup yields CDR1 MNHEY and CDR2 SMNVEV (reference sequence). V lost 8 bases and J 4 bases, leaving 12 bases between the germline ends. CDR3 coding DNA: TGTGCCAGCGGGGCGTTGGGGTATAATTCACCCCTCCACTTT. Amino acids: CASGALGYNSPLHF.

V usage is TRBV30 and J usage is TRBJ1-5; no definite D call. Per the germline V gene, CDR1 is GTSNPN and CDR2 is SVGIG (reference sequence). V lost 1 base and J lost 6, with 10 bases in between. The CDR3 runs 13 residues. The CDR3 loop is CAWSGGLRQPQHF. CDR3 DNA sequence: TGTGCCTGGAGTGGAGGGTTGCGTCAGCCCCAGCATTTT. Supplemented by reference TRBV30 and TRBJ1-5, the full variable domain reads SQTIHQWPATLVQPVGSPLSLECTVEGTSNPNLYWYRQAAGRGLQLLFYSVGIGQISSEVPQNLSASRPQDRQFILSSKKLLLSDSGFYLCAWSGGLRQPQHFGDGTRLSIL.

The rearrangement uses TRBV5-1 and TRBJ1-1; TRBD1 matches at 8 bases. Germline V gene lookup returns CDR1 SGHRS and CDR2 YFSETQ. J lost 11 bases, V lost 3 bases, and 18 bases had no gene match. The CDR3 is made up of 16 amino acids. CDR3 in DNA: TGCGCCAGCAGCTCCGTCGGGACAGGCGAGTTCAGGGGCGCTTTCTTT. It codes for CASSSVGTGEFRGAFF.

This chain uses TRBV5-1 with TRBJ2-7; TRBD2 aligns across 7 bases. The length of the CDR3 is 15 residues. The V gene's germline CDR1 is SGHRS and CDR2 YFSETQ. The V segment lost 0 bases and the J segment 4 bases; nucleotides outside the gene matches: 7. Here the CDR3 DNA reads TGCGCCAGCAGCTTGGCCCCGGGAGGACCGTACGAGCAGTACTTC. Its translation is CASSLAPGGPYEQYF. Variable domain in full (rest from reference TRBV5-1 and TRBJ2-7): KAGVTQTPRYLIKTRGQQVTLSCSPISGHRSVSWYQQTPGQGLQFLFEYFSETQRNKGNFPGRFSGRQFSNSRSEMNVSTLELGDSALYLCASSLAPGGPYEQYFGPGTRLTVT.

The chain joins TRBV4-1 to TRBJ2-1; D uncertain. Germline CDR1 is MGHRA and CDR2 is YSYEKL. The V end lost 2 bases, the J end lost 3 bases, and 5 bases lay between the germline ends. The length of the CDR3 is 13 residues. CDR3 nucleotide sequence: TGCGCCAGCAGCCAAAACATCTACAATGAGCAGTTCTTC. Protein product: CASSQNIYNEQFF.

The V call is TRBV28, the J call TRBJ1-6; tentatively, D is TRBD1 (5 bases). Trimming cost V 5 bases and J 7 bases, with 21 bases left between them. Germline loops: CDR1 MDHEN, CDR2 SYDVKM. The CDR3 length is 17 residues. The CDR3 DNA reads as TGTGCCAGCAGTCCCCCCGCCGGGGGAGGGGCCAATTCACCCCTCCACTTT. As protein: CASSPPAGGGANSPLHF.

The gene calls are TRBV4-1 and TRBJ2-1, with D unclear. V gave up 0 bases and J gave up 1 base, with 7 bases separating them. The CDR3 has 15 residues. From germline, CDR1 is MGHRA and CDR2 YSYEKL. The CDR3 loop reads CASSQEPISYNEQFF. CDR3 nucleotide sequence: TGCGCCAGCAGCCAAGAGCCTATTTCCTACAATGAGCAGTTCTTC.

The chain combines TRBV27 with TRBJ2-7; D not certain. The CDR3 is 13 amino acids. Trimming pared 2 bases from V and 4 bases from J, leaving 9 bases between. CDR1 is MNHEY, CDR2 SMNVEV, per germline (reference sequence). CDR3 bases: TGTGCCAGCAGTTTAATGTTCCAGTACGAGCAGTACTTC. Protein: CASSLMFQYEQYF.

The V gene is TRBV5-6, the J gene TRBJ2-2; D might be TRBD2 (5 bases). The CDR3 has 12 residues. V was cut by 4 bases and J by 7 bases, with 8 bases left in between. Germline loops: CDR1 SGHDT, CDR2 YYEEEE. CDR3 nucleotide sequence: TGTGCCAGCAGCCCCGGGGTCGGGGAGCTGTTTTTT. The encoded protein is CASSPGVGELFF. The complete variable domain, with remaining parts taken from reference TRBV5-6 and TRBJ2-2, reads DAGVTQSPTHLIKTRGQQVTLRCSPKSGHDTVSWYQQALGQGPQFIFQYYEEEERQRGNFPDRFSGHQFPNYSSELNVNALLLGDSALYLCASSPGVGELFFGEGSRLTVL.

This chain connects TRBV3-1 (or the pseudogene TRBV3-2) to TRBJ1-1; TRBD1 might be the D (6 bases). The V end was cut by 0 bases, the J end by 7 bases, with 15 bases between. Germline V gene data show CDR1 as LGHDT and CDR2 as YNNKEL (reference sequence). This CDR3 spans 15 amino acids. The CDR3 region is CASSQEPGGEGEAFF. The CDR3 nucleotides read TGTGCCAGCAGCCAAGAACCTGGGGGCGAGGGTGAAGCTTTCTTT.

CDR3 sequence: CSVGTGGTEAFF. The DNA for the CDR3 is TGCAGCGTTGGGACAGGGGGCACTGAAGCTTTCTTT. The chain couples TRBV29-1 to TRBJ1-1, with 10 bases fitting TRBD1. J was trimmed by 4 bases and V by 4 bases; bases with no gene match: 0. This CDR3 is built from 12 residues. In germline, CDR1 is SQVTM, CDR2 ANQGSEA.

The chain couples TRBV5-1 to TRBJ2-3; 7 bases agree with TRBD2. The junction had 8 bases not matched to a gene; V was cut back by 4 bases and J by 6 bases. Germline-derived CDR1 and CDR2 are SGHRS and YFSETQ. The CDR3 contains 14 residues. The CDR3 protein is CASSRAGEADTQYF. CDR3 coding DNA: TGCGCCAGCAGCCGGGCGGGAGAAGCGGATACGCAGTATTTT.

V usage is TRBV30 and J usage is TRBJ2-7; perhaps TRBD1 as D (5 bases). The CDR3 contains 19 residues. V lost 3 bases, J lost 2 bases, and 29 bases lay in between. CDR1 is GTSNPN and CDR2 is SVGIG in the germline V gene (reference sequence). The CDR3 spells CAWSIRMSGWTSRPYEQYF. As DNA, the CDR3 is TGTGCCTGGAGCATACGCATGTCGGGTTGGACATCTCGTCCCTACGAGCAGTACTTC. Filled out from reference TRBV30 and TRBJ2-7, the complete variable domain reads SQTIHQWPATLVQPVGSPLSLECTVEGTSNPNLYWYRQAAGRGLQLLFYSVGIGQISSEVPQNLSASRPQDRQFILSSKKLLLSDSGFYLCAWSIRMSGWTSRPYEQYFGPGTRLTVT.

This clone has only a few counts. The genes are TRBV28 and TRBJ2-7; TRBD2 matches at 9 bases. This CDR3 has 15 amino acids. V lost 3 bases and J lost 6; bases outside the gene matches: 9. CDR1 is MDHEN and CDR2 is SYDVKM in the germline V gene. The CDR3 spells CASSFQAGGFSEQYF. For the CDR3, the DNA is TGTGCCAGCAGTTTTCAGGCGGGAGGGTTCAGCGAGCAGTACTTC.

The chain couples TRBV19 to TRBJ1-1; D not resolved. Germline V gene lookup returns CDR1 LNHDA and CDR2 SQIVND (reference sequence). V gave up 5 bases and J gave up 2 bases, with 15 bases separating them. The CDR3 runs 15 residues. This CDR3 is CASSGTRTGNTEAFF. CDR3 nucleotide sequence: TGTGCCAGTAGTGGCACCCGGACGGGAAACACTGAAGCTTTCTTT.